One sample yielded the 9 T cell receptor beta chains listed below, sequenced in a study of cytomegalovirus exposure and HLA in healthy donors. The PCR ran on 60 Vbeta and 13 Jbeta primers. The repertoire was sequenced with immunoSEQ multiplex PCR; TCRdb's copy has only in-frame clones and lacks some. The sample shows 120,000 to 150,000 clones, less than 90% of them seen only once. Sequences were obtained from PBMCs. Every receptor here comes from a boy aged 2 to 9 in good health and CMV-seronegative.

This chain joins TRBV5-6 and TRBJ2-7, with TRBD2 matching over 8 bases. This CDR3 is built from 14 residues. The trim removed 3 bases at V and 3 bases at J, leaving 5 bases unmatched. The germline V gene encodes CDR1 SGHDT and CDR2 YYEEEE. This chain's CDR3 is CASSSLAGFYEQYF. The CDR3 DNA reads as TGTGCCAGCAGCTCGTTAGCGGGATTCTACGAGCAGTACTTC.

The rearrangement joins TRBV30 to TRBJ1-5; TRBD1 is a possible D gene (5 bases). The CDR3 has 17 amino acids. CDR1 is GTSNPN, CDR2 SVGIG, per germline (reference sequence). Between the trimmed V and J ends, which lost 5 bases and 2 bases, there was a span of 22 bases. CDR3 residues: CAWSAPVPGLRNQPQHF. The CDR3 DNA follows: TGTGCCTGGTCCGCCCCAGTACCAGGGCTCCGCAATCAGCCCCAGCATTTT.

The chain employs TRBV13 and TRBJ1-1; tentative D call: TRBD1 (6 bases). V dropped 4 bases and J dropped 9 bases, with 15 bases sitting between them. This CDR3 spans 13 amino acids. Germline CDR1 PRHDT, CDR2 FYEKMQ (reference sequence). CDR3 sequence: CASSSSRGPKAFF. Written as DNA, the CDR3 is TGTGCCAGCAGCTCGTCGCGGGGGCCGAAAGCTTTCTTT.

CDR3 DNA: TGTGCCAGCAGCCGTAAAACCTCCAGGGGTAATCAGCCCCAGCATTTT. The encoded protein is CASSRKTSRGNQPQHF. The rearrangement uses TRBV5-6 and TRBJ1-5, with D possibly matching TRBD1 (6 bases). Per the germline V gene, CDR1 is SGHDT and CDR2 is YYEEEE. This CDR3 region has 16 residues. Deletions cut 4 bases from V and 4 bases from J, with 18 bases between. The full variable domain, its missing parts supplied by reference TRBV5-6 and TRBJ1-5, is DAGVTQSPTHLIKTRGQQVTLRCSPKSGHDTVSWYQQALGQGPQFIFQYYEEEERQRGNFPDRFSGHQFPNYSSELNVNALLLGDSALYLCASSRKTSRGNQPQHFGDGTRLSIL.

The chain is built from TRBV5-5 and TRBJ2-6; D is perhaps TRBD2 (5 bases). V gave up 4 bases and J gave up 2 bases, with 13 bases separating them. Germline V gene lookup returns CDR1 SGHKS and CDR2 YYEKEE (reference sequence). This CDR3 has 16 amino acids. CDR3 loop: CASSAGGSAGANVLTF. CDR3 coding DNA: TGTGCCAGCAGCGCCGGCGGTAGCGCTGGGGCCAACGTCCTGACTTTC. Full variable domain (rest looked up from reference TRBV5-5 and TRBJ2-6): DAGVTQSPTHLIKTRGQQVTLRCSPISGHKSVSWYQQVLGQGPQFIFQYYEKEERGRGNFPDRFSARQFPNYSSELNVNALLLGDSALYLCASSAGGSAGANVLTFGAGSRLTVL.

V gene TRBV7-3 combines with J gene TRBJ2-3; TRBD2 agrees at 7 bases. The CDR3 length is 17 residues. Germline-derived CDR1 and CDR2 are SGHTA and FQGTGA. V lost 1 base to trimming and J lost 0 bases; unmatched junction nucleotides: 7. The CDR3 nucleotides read TGTGCCAGCAGCTTAAACCTAGCGGCGATTAGCACAGATACGCAGTATTTT. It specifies CASSLNLAAISTDTQYF.

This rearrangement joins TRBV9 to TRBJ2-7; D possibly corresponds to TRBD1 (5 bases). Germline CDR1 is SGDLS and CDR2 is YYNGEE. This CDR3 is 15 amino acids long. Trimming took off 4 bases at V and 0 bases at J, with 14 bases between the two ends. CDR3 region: CASSHAGPNSYEQYF. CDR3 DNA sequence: TGTGCCAGCAGCCATGCAGGGCCCAACTCCTACGAGCAGTACTTC.

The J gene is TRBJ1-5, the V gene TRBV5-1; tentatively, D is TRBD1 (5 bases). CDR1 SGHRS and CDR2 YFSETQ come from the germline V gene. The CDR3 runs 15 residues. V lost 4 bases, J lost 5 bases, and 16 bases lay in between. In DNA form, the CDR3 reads TGCGCCAGCAGCCTGCGGGGAGGGGAGGATCAGCCCCAGCATTTT. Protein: CASSLRGGEDQPQHF.

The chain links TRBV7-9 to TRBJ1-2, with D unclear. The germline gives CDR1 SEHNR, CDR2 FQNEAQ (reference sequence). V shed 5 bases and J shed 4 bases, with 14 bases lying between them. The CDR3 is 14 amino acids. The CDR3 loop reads CASSPAGYVYGYTF. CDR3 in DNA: TGTGCCAGCAGCCCCGCGGGTTACGTCTATGGCTACACCTTC.